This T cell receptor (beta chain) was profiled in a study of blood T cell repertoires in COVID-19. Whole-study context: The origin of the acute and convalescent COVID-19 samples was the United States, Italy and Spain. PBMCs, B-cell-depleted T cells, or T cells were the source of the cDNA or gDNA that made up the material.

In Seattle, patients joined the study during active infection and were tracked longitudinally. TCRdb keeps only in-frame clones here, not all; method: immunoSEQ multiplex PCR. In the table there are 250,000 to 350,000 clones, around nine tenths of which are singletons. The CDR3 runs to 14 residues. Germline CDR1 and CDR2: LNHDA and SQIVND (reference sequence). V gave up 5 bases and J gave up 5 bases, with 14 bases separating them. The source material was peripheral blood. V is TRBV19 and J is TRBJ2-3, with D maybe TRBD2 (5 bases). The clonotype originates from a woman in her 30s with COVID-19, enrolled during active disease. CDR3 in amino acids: CASSGTGKGDTQYF. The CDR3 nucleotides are TGTGCCAGTAGTGGAACGGGGAAGGGAGATACGCAGTATTTT. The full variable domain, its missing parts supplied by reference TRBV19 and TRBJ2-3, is DGGITQSPKYLFRKEGQNVTLSCEQNLNHDAMYWYRQDPGQGLRLIYYSQIVNDFQKGDIAEGYSVSREKKESFPLTVTSAQKNPTAFYLCASSGTGKGDTQYFGPGTRLTVL.